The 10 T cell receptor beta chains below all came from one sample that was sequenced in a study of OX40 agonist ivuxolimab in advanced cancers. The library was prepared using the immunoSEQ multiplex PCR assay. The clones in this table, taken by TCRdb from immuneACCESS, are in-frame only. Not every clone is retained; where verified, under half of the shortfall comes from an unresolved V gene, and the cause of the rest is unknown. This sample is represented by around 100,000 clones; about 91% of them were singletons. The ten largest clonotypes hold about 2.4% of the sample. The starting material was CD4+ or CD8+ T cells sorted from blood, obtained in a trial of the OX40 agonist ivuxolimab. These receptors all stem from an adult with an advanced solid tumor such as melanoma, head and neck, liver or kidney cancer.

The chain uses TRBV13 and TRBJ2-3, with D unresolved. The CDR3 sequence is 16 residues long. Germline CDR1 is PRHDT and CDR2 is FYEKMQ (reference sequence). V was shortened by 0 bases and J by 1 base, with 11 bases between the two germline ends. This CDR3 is CASSLGQWAGTDTQYF. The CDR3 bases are TGTGCCAGCAGCTTAGGCCAGTGGGCTGGCACAGATACGCAGTATTTT.

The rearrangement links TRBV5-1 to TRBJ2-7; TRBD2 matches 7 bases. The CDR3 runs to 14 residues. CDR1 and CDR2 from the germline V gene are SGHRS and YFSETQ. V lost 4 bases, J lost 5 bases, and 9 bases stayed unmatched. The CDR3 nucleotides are TGCGCCAGCAGCGCAGGACTAGGATTTGACGAGCAGTACTTC. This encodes CASSAGLGFDEQYF. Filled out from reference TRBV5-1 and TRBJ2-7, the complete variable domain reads KAGVTQTPRYLIKTRGQQVTLSCSPISGHRSVSWYQQTPGQGLQFLFEYFSETQRNKGNFPGRFSGRQFSNSRSEMNVSTLELGDSALYLCASSAGLGFDEQYFGPGTRLTVT.

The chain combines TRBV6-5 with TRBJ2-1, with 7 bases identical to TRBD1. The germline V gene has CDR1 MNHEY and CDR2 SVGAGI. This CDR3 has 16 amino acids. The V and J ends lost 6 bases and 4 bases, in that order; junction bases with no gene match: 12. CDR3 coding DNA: TGTGCCAGCAGATACATTCGACAGGGTGCTTACAATGAGCAGTTCTTC. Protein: CASRYIRQGAYNEQFF.

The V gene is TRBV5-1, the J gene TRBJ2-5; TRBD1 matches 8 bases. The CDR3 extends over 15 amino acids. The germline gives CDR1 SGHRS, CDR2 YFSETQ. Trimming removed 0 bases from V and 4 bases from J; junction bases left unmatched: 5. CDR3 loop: CASSLGQGYRETQYF. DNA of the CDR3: TGCGCCAGCAGCTTGGGACAGGGGTACCGAGAGACCCAGTACTTC.

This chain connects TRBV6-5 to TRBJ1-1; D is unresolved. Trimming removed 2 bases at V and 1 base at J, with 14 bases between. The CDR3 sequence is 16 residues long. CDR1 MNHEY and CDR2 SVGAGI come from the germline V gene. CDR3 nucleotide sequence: TGTGCCAGCAGTTACAACTCCTTCAGAGCGAACACTGAAGCTTTCTTT. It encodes CASSYNSFRANTEAFF.

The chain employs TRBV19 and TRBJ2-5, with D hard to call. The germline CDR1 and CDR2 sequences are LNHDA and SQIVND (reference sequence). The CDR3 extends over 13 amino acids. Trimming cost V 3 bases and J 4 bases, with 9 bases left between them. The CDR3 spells CASSIPGRETQYF. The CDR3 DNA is TGTGCCAGTAGTATCCCCGGACGAGAGACCCAGTACTTC.

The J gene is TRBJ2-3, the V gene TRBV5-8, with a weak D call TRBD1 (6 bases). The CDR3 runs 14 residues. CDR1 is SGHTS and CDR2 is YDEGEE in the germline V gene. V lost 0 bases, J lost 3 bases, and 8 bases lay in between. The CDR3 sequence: CASSLDRATDTQYF. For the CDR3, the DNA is TGTGCCAGCAGCTTGGACAGGGCAACAGATACGCAGTATTTT.

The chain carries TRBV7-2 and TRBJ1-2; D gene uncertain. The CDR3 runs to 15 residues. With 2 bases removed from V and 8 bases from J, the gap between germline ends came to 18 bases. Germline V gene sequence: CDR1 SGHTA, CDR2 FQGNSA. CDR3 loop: CASSLKLGSSNGYTF. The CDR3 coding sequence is TGTGCCAGCAGCTTAAAACTGGGGTCTTCTAACGGCTACACCTTC.

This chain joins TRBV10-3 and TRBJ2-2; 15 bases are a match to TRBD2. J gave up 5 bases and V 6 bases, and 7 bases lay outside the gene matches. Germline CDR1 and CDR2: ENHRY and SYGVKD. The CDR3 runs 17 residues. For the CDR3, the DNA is TGTGCCATCAGCCGGACTAGCGGGAGGGCCGGGACCGGGGAGCTGTTTTTT. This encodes CAISRTSGRAGTGELFF.

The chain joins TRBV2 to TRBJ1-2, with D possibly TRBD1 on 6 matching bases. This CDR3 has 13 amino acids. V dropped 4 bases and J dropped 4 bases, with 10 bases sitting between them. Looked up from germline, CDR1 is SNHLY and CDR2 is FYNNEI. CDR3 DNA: TGTGCCAGCAGTGGGGGGCAGGGCTATGGCTACACCTTC. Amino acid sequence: CASSGGQGYGYTF.